Below, 5 T cell receptor beta chains from the same sample are listed, as sequenced in a study of T cells in Graves' hyperthyroidism and ophthalmopathy. TCR beta CDR3 regions were amplified from RNA transcripts. A set of HTBI primers served as the primers for a first-round RT-PCR of the TCR CDR3. TCRdb re-called the multiplex PCR reads through MiXCR, storing one row per CDR3 protein. The sample includes roughly 330,000 distinct CDR3 sequences, approximately 17% of them seen just once. The specimen was blood. Receptor source: a man aged 25 to 45 with Graves' hyperthyroidism.

The sample holds many counts of this clonotype. This CDR3 reads CASSAQGGSVEQFF. DNA of the CDR3: TGTGCCAGCAGTGCACAGGGGGGGAGCGTTGAGCAGTTCTTC. The genes are TRBV2 and TRBJ2-1, with D perhaps TRBD1 (8 bases). Germline V lookup: CDR1 SNHLY, CDR2 FYNNEI. The CDR3 has 14 amino acids. Trimming took 4 bases from V and 9 from J, leaving 16 bases between them.

Ten or more counts support this clonotype. The genes are TRBV30 and TRBJ1-3; D unclear. The V and J ends lost 2 bases and 2 bases respectively, with 13 bases between them. The CDR3 totals 15 residues. Germline V gene sequence: CDR1 GTSNPN, CDR2 SVGIG (reference sequence). CDR3 residues: CAWSPGGYAGNTIYF. The DNA for the CDR3 is TGTGCCTGGAGTCCAGGCGGGTATGCTGGAAACACCATATATTTT.

This clonotype was seen only a few times. V is TRBV19 and J is TRBJ2-1, with a tentative D call TRBD2 (5 bases). V lost 3 bases, J lost 2 bases, and 11 bases lay in between. Germline CDR1 and CDR2: LNHDA and SQIVND (reference sequence). The CDR3 is made up of 15 amino acids. The CDR3 sequence: CASSIMSGPYNEQFF. As DNA, the CDR3 is TGTGCCAGTAGTATTATGAGCGGTCCCTACAATGAGCAGTTCTTC.

This sequence joins TRBV5-1 and TRBJ2-6; D uncertain. The CDR3 runs to 16 residues. Germline V CDR1 and CDR2: SGHRS, YFSETQ. V dropped 0 bases and J dropped 0 bases, with 7 bases sitting between them. Here the CDR3 reads CASSLGVSSGANVLTF. The CDR3 nucleotides are TGCGCCAGCAGCTTGGGAGTGAGCTCTGGGGCCAACGTCCTGACTTTC.

This clonotype was seen repeatedly, ten times or more. The gene calls are TRBV20-1 and TRBJ1-5; D is ambiguous. The germline V gene encodes CDR1 DFQATT and CDR2 SNEGSKA (reference sequence). The CDR3 covers 13 residues. Trimming removed 3 bases from V and 5 bases from J, with 11 bases in between. CDR3 DNA: TGCAGTGCTAGTGAGGACCGCTATCAGCCCCAGCATTTT. It encodes CSASEDRYQPQHF.